This is a list of T cell receptor beta chains from one sample in a study of cytomegalovirus exposure and HLA in healthy donors. Measured with immunoSEQ multiplex PCR; TCRdb has only the in-frame clones, and not every one. The sample holds 150,000 to 200,000 clones, around 80% seen once. Sequencing was performed on PBMCs. The receptor set was obtained from a man between 18 and 29 years old in good health and CMV-seronegative. The CDR3 runs from the conserved cysteine through the conserved F or W. The D gene is left open where the match is weak. The size of a clone is reported for some rows only, either as once, few or many, or as a class for expanded clones.

clone_size	d_call	v_call	j_call	cdr3_nt	cdr3_aa
NA	TRBD2	TRBV4-3	TRBJ2-7	TGCGCCAGCAGCCCCTACCCCTCTAGCGGGATACTAAGCGAGCAGTACTTC	CASSPYPSSGILSEQYF
NA	NA	TRBV13	TRBJ2-7	TGTGCCAGCAGCGCCCGACAGGAAAACTCCTACGAGCAGTACTTC	CASSARQENSYEQYF
NA	TRBD1	TRBV27	TRBJ2-5	TGTGCCAGCAGTTTATCGATCACAGGGGGCTTACGGGAGACCCAGTACTTC	CASSLSITGGLRETQYF
NA	TRBD2	TRBV28	TRBJ2-1	TGTGCCAGCAGCGGCGGACTAGCGCGCTACAATGAGCAGTTCTTC	CASSGGLARYNEQFF
NA	NA	TRBV2	TRBJ2-3	TGTGCCAGCAGTGTCGACATATGGAGCACAGATACGCAGTATTTT	CASSVDIWSTDTQYF
NA	NA	TRBV7-9	TRBJ2-1	TGTGCCAGCAGCTTAGGTGGCGGGGAGATCTACAATGAGCAGTTCTTC	CASSLGGGEIYNEQFF
few	NA	TRBV6-1	TRBJ1-1	TGTGCCAGCAGTGAAGGCAGGGTCACTGAAGCTTTCTTT	CASSEGRVTEAFF
NA	TRBD2	TRBV11-3	TRBJ2-7	TGTGCCAGCAGCATCGGGGGTTGGACTAGCGGAATATCCTACGAGCAGTACTTC	CASSIGGWTSGISYEQYF
NA	NA	TRBV19	TRBJ1-1	TGTGCCAGTAGTATAGATCCCTCATCGGAGGACACTGAAGCTTTCTTT	CASSIDPSSEDTEAFF
once	TRBD1	TRBV18	TRBJ1-1	TGTGCCAGCTCACGGGACAGGCTGAACACTGAAGCTTTCTTT	CASSRDRLNTEAFF
NA	NA	TRBV10-3	TRBJ2-1	TGTGCCATCAGTGAAGGGGGGGAAGGTTCCTACAATGAGCAGTTCTTC	CAISEGGEGSYNEQFF
NA	NA	TRBV12-5	TRBJ1-2	TGTGCTAGTGGTTTGCCATCGACAGGTTTCTATGGCTACACCTTC	CASGLPSTGFYGYTF
NA	TRBD1	TRBV4-3	TRBJ2-7	TGCGCCAGCAGCCAATACCGGACAGGGCCCTACGAGCAGTACTTC	CASSQYRTGPYEQYF
NA	TRBD1	TRBV4-1	TRBJ2-3	TGCGCCAGCAGCCACCGGGACAGCAGTTCCACAGATACGCAGTATTTT	CASSHRDSSSTDTQYF
NA	NA	TRBV6-1	TRBJ2-5	TGTGCCACTCAGCAGGGTGGTGTAGAGACCCAGTACTTC	CATQQGGVETQYF
NA	NA	TRBV23-1	TRBJ2-7	TGCGCCAGCAGTCCCCCTTACGAGCAGTACTTC	CASSPPYEQYF
NA	TRBD1	TRBV6-5	TRBJ1-1	TGTGCCAGCAGTCGGACAGGGGCGGTGAACACTGAAGCTTTCTTT	CASSRTGAVNTEAFF
NA	NA	TRBV9	TRBJ1-2	TGTGCCAGCAGCGGTCTCAGGGGTGGTGGCTACACCTTC	CASSGLRGGGYTF
NA	NA	TRBV29-1	TRBJ2-5	TGCAGCGTTGAAGATCCGTACCAAGAGACCCAGTACTTC	CSVEDPYQETQYF
NA	NA	TRBV7-9	TRBJ2-1	TGTGCCAGCAGCGTGTCTCCTGAGCAGTTCTTC	CASSVSPEQFF
NA	TRBD1	TRBV18	TRBJ1-1	TGTGCCAGCTCACCCTGGGACAGAGCCCTGAACACTGAAGCTTTCTTT	CASSPWDRALNTEAFF
NA	TRBD2	TRBV5-5	TRBJ2-1	TGTGCCAGCAGCCGAAGACTAGCGGGGGACAATGAGCAGTTCTTC	CASSRRLAGDNEQFF
NA	NA	TRBV7-9	TRBJ1-4	TGTGCCAGCAGCGCCTCGGACGGGAAAGAGGAAAAACTGTTTTTT	CASSASDGKEEKLFF
NA	NA	TRBV7-2	TRBJ2-7	TGTGCCAGCAGTGAGCAGGGTGGCGAGCAGTACTTC	CASSEQGGEQYF